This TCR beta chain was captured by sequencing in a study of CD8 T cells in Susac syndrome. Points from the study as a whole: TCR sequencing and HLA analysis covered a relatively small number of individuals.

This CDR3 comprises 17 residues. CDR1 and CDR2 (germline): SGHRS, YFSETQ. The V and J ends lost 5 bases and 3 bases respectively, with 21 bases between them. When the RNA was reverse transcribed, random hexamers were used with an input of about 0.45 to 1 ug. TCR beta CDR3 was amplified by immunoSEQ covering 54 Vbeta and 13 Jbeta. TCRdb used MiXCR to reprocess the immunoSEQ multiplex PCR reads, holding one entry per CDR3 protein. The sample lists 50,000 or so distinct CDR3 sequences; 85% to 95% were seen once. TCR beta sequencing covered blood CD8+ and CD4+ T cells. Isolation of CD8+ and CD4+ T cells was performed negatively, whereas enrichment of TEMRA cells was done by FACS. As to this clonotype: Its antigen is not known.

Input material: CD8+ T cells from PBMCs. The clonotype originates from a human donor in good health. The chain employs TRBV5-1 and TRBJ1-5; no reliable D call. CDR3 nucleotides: TGCGCCAGCAGAGAACCAAGGAGGGATCTTTCCAATCAGCCCCAGCATTTT. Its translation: CASREPRRDLSNQPQHF.